Listed here is a single T cell receptor (beta chain). The entry originates in a study of blood T cell repertoires in COVID-19. Study in general: Sites across the United States, Italy and Spain contributed samples from acute and convalescent COVID-19. Nucleic acid was either cDNA or gDNA, and it came from T cells, B-cell-depleted T cells, or PBMCs.

Clones were read by immunoSEQ multiplex PCR, and TCRdb kept only the in-frame ones, dropping some. The sample has approximately 210,000 clones, 81% seen once; the top ten hold around 9.3%. V dropped 3 bases and J dropped 5; count of bases not matched to a gene: 3. The CDR3 length is 13 residues. Germline values: CDR1 LGHDT, CDR2 YNNKEL (reference sequence). The receptor's source is a woman in her forties or fifties with acute COVID-19. The chain recombines TRBV3-1 (or the pseudogene TRBV3-2) with TRBJ2-7; 8 nucleotides align to TRBD1. Sequencing input: PBMCs or T cells enriched from blood (not recorded which). For the CDR3, the DNA is TGTGCCAGCAGCCAGTCAGGGGGCGACGAGCAGTACTTC. This codes for CASSQSGGDEQYF.